This paragraph covers one T cell receptor (beta chain) sequence. It has no known antigen specificity. The record has no base qualities; no much larger clone is one base away. This sample was included in a study of Ad26.COV2.S vaccination and SARS-CoV-2 variants (TCRdb year 2021). Notes on the research overall: Vaccine-arm donors were drawn from COV1001, a multicentre, randomized, double-blind, placebo-controlled phase I-IIa trial of Ad26.COV2.S in healthy adults. Ad26.COV2.S was administered intramuscularly at a dose of 5x10^10 or 1x10^11 viral particles, either as one shot or as two shots given 56 days apart. Participants in the trial were split at random into five groups of five each, receiving low-dose or high-dose Ad26.COV2.S once or twice, or else placebo on both occasions. Sequencing of the TCRbeta repertoire served to evaluate the specificity and breadth of SARS-CoV-2-reactive T cell receptors following Ad26.COV2.S vaccination. The TCR-sequenced set comprised around 32 samples: about 19 Ad26.COV2.S vaccine recipients, 5 placebo recipients and 8 SARS-CoV-2 convalescent individuals. Throughout the experiments and outcome assessment, investigators stayed blinded to trial group allocation.

Study-level results and caveats: After vaccination, spike-specific CD8+ and CD4+ T cell responses were reported to show substantial breadth. According to the authors, total T cell responses may have been underestimated by the TCR breadth and depth analyses. Non-spike TCR breadth was comparable between vaccine and placebo recipients, consistent with the vaccine containing only spike. The study was not powered for comparison of responses between vaccine doses or regimens. Spike-specific TCR breadth was higher in Ad26.COV2.S recipients than in placebo recipients (P = 0.0014).

The immunoSEQ Assay was the method used to sequence TCRbeta CDR3 regions. After extraction, genomic DNA underwent amplification by bias-controlled multiplex PCR, followed by high-throughput sequencing. The authors' analysis ran thus. Collapsing and filtering of sequences were performed to quantify the absolute abundance of each unique TCRbeta CDR3 region. Usable DNA was measured by amplifying reference genes present in all nucleated cells, and TCRbeta template counts were normalized to that usable DNA to estimate T cell fraction. Repertoire TCRs were annotated as SARS-CoV-2-specific by exact matching of V gene, CDR3 amino acid sequence and J gene to a known reactive TCR set. MIRA supplied the reference SARS-CoV-2 TCR set, which was filtered for enrichment in COVID-19-positive ImmuneCODE repertoires so that public or cross-reactive TCRs were removed. Using the MIRA antigens, annotated TCRs were further analysed by specific ORF or by position within an ORF. Breadth was defined as annotated unique rearrangements over total unique productive rearrangements; depth was the summed frequency of those rearrangements. Two-sided Wilcoxon rank-sum tests were used to compare TCR breadth between groups. TCRdb mirrors the immuneACCESS table, restricted to in-frame sequences. Some clones are absent from its copies; in checked studies, under half trace to an unresolved V gene, and the reason for the others is unknown. The V and J calls and clone size are taken from that table; D and trimming were inferred from the DNA. The sample yields hundreds of thousands of clones; roughly 87% were counted once. In total, the top ten clones hold roughly 3.2% of the sample.

The sample's treatment or condition label, decoded: some 20 received Ad26.COV2.S at low or high dose, single or two shots; five or six received placebo; per-sample allocation not given. For vaccine and placebo recipients, repertoires were sequenced using samples collected on day 63 after the first injection. Between 29 July and 7 August 2020, Cohort 1b enrolled approximately 26 adults aged 18-55 years at one site in Boston, USA. Ad26.COV2.S consisted of a replication-incompetent adenovirus type 26 vector by which a prefusion-stabilized SARS-CoV-2 spike protein from the original Wuhan strain was expressed. The material sequenced was peripheral blood, taken in a trial of Ad26.COV2.S vaccine versus placebo. The receptor comes from a person aged 18-60 years who received the Ad26.COV2.S COVID-19 vaccine or a placebo.

The sequence in DNA is TGTGCCTGGACTGTGGCCCTTAACGAGCAGTACTTC. This yields the protein CAWTVALNEQYF. The receptor chain draws on TRBV30 and TRBJ2-7, with the D gene call left open. The CDR3 measures 12 amino acids from cysteine to phenylalanine. Only CDR3 DNA remains: 36 bases, in frame from the first base. V and J lose 4 bases and 5 bases, and a span of 12 bases separates them. For CDR1 and CDR2, the germline V gene (reference sequence) lists GTSNPN and SVGIG.